A single sample is the source of the 32 T cell receptor beta chains below, sequenced in a study of tumor and adjacent non-tumor tissue in lung cancer. RNA was extracted from bulk tissue without any cell sorting. This non-tumor lung sample came from over 3 cm beyond the tumor edge. The library came from three nested PCR rounds adapted from ARM-PCR protocols. TCRdb recomputed calls from the multiplex PCR reads with MiXCR, one row per CDR3 protein. The sample yields 40,000 to 45,000 distinct CDR3 sequences, about three fifths seen once. Sequencing was done on a sample of distant non-tumor lung tissue. The receptor set was obtained from a man aged 50-59 years with non-small cell lung cancer.

The chain joins TRBV29-1 to TRBJ2-7; D perhaps matches TRBD2 (6 bases). This CDR3 spans 13 amino acids. Germline CDR1 SQVTM, CDR2 ANQGSEA. Deletions cut 6 bases from V and 1 base from J, with 13 bases between. Here the CDR3 DNA reads TGCAGCGTCGCTCGGGACTCATCCTACGAGCAGTACTTC. Translated: CSVARDSSYEQYF.

Remarks on this clonotype: The junction and the germline gene differ at one end; a read error may be behind it. This sequence joins TRBV20-1 and TRBJ1-5; the D gene is possibly TRBD1 (5 bases). This CDR3 spans 15 amino acids. Germline V CDR1 and CDR2: DFQATT, SNEGSKA (reference sequence). As DNA, the CDR3 is TGCAGTGCGCCCCCTAAAGACAGAGACTATCATCCCCAGCATTTT. Amino acid sequence: CSAPPKDRDYHPQHF.

There are many counts of this clonotype. The rearrangement uses TRBV20-1 and TRBJ2-7; 7 bases fit TRBD1. There are 15 residues in the CDR3. With 1 base clipped from V and 4 bases from J, the junction kept 10 bases outside the gene matches. Germline assignment: CDR1 DFQATT and CDR2 SNEGSKA (reference sequence). CDR3: CSARGVRQGPYEQYF. The CDR3 DNA sequence: TGCAGTGCTAGAGGGGTCCGACAGGGTCCGTACGAGCAGTACTTC.

The rearrangement links TRBV11-2 to TRBJ2-1, with 9 bases aligning to TRBD1. The CDR3 sequence is 14 residues long. Germline CDR1 is SGHAT and CDR2 is FQNNGV. The junction had 7 bases not matched to a gene; V was cut back by 5 bases and J by 8 bases. This CDR3 is CASSLDRGVHEQFF. The CDR3, as DNA: TGTGCCAGCAGCCTGGACAGGGGAGTCCATGAGCAGTTCTTC.

In this sample, this clonotype turned up once. This may stem from a read error, because a much larger clone lies one nucleotide away. The V call is TRBV7-9, the J call TRBJ2-5, with 9 bases matching TRBD1. Unmatched junction bases numbered 9, after V lost 5 bases and J lost 5 bases. The V gene's germline CDR1 is SEHNR and CDR2 FQNEAQ (reference sequence). This CDR3 region has 15 residues. This CDR3 reads CASSPRDRVNETQYF. CDR3 DNA: TGTGCCAGCAGCCCTAGGGACAGGGTTAACGAGACCCAGTACTTC.

This chain uses TRBV10-2 with TRBJ2-3; the D gene could be TRBD1 or TRBD2 (5 bases each). Trimming stripped 9 bases from V and 6 bases from J, with 22 bases between. Looked up from germline, CDR1 is WSHSY and CDR2 is SAAADI. The length of the CDR3 is 15 residues. CDR3 DNA sequence: TGCGCCAGTGGAGCTGGGGGTGGGTTCTGCGATACGCAGTATTTT. Its translation is CASGAGGGFCDTQYF.

Turning to this clonotype: Its ends do not fully match the called genes, so a read error is possible. This chain joins TRBV11-1 and TRBJ1-1, with D tentatively TRBD1 (5 bases). Germline loops: CDR1 SGHAT, CDR2 FQDESV (reference sequence). The CDR3 has 15 amino acids. This chain's CDR3 is CANSLGTAGCTEAFF. The CDR3 DNA reads TGTGCCAACAGCTTAGGCACCGCAGGGTGCACTGAAGCTTTCTTT. Full variable domain (rest looked up from reference TRBV11-1 and TRBJ1-1): EAEVAQSPRYKITEKSQAVAFWCDPISGHATLYWYRQILGQGPELLVQFQDESVVDDSQLPKDRFSAERLKGVDSTLKIQPAELGDSAMYLCANSLGTAGCTEAFFGQGTRLTVV.

In the case of this clonotype: This may come from a read error, since a much larger clone is one base off. The V gene is TRBV20-1, the J gene TRBJ2-7, with a weak D call TRBD1 (5 bases). Germline assignment: CDR1 DFQATT and CDR2 SNEGSKA (reference sequence). The CDR3 has 17 residues. V was trimmed by 3 bases and J by 0 bases, leaving 21 bases between them. The CDR3 sequence is CSASLHRAGRASYEQYF. The DNA of the CDR3 is TGCAGTGCTAGCCTACATCGTGCAGGGCGCGCCTCCTACGAGCAGTACTTC.

The rearrangement uses TRBV11-3 and TRBJ2-1; 12 bases are a match to TRBD2. Germline CDR1 SGHNT, CDR2 YENEEA. This CDR3 has 15 residues. With 5 bases clipped from V and 6 bases from J, the junction kept 5 bases outside the gene matches. CDR3 nucleotides: TGTGCCAGCAGCCCCGGGACTAGCGGGTGCAATGAGCAGTTCTTC. This encodes CASSPGTSGCNEQFF.

Remarks on this clonotype: The junction shows a germline mismatch at one end, possibly a read error. The rearrangement joins TRBV12-3 or TRBV12-4 to TRBJ2-3; D is unclear. This CDR3 spans 12 amino acids. The DNA of the CDR3 is TGTGCCAGCAGTGTCACAAGTGATACGGAGTATTTT. This codes for CASSVTSDTEYF.

About this clonotype: The conserved phenylalanine or tryptophan normally closing the CDR3 is absent here, so this likely arose from a read error. It is unclear where the CDR3 begins or ends on the DNA, so no DNA is shown, and the CDR3 is as TCRdb lists it. The V call is TRBV5-6, the J call TRBJ2-2; the table's D call of TRBD1 was not tested on the DNA. The CDR3 length is 16 residues, termini included. The germline V gene has CDR1 SGHDT and CDR2 YYEEEE. The CDR3 protein is CASSSYQGQGTGELFI.

This clonotype was found once. The chain combines TRBV12-3 or TRBV12-4 with TRBJ1-5, with a possible D match to TRBD1 (5 bases). Gene TRBJ2-3 matches the end of the DNA better, so the J call may be wrong. The CDR3 covers 14 residues. The CDR3 region has the DNA TGTGCCAGCAATCCTACAGGAGACAATCAGCCCCAGTATTTT. Amino acids: CASNPTGDNQPQYF.

Ten or more counts support this clonotype. J is TRBJ2-5 and V is TRBV6-2 or TRBV6-3, with 7 bases fitting TRBD2. Germline assignment: CDR1 MNHEY and CDR2 SVGEGT. V lost 10 bases and J lost 5; bases outside the gene matches: 10. The length of the CDR3 is 13 residues. The CDR3 here is CATTSLGGETQYF. The CDR3 nucleotides are TGTGCCACCACCTCCCTGGGGGGGGAGACCCAGTACTTC.

This clonotype was detected many times. This chain joins TRBV5-6 and TRBJ2-5; D call uncertain. V was cut by 2 bases and J by 2 bases, with 1 base left in between. Germline CDR1 and CDR2: SGHDT and YYEEEE. This CDR3 contains 11 residues. The CDR3 coding sequence is TGTGCCAGCAGCTTACAAGAGACCCAGTACTTC. Protein sequence: CASSLQETQYF.

Comments on this clonotype: Its ends do not fully match the called genes, so a read error is possible. The chain employs TRBV11-2 and TRBJ1-6, with 11 bases lining up with TRBD1. The length of the CDR3 is 18 residues. From germline, CDR1 is SGHAT and CDR2 FQNNGV. The CDR3 here is CASSTRTGGSSYNSPFYF. CDR3 nucleotide sequence: TGTGCCAGCAGCACTAGGACAGGGGGCTCCTCCTATAATTCACCCTTCTACTTT.

On this clonotype itself: It may be a read error: a sequence one base away is much more abundant. This sequence joins TRBV28 and TRBJ1-2; D might be TRBD1 (6 bases). There are 12 residues in the CDR3. From germline, CDR1 is MDHEN and CDR2 SYDVKM. The DNA for the CDR3 is TGTGACAGCACGGGGGCTGGCTATGGCTACACCTTC. Amino acids: CDSTGAGYGYTF.

This chain connects TRBV28 to TRBJ1-5; weak D call: TRBD1 (5 bases). Germline CDR1 is MDHEN and CDR2 is SYDVKM. V was clipped by 3 bases and J by 4 bases, with 13 bases between them. This CDR3 has 15 amino acids. The CDR3 DNA sequence: TGTGCCAGCAGTTTGTCTCGAGGGACTAATCAGCCCCAGCATTTT. It is translated as CASSLSRGTNQPQHF.

In its sample, this clonotype was seen a few times. Given a much more abundant clone one base away, this may be a read error. The V and J genes are TRBV5-5 and TRBJ1-5, with D possibly TRBD1 on 5 matching bases. The CDR3 loop spans 16 amino acids. The germline gives CDR1 SGHKS, CDR2 YYEKEE (reference sequence). The CDR3 region is CASSSRGVNSSQPQHF. The DNA of the CDR3 is TGTGCCAGCAGCTCCCGAGGGGTTAATAGCAGTCAGCCCCAGCATTTT.

Within the sample, this clonotype is medium-sized. The gene calls are TRBV11-1 and TRBJ2-1, with TRBD2 matching 10 bases. CDR1 SGHAT and CDR2 FQDESV come from the germline V gene (reference sequence). The CDR3 consists of 14 residues. J gave up 6 bases and V 6 bases, and 5 bases lay outside the gene matches. The CDR3 protein is CASSPSGGFNEQFF. CDR3 nucleotides: TGTGCCAGCAGTCCTAGCGGGGGTTTCAATGAGCAGTTCTTC.

The CDR3 DNA is TGCGCCAGCAGTGAAGCCAGAATGAACACCGGGGAGCTGTTTTTT. This gives the protein CASSEARMNTGELFF. V and J are TRBV10-1 and TRBJ2-2; D gene unclear. Germline loops: CDR1 WNHNN, CDR2 SYGVQD (reference sequence). CDR3 length equals 15 residues. V lost 3 bases and J 1 base, leaving 9 bases between the germline ends.

Remarks on this clonotype: At one boundary the junction diverges from the germline segment, which might be a read error. This chain links TRBV6-5 with TRBJ2-2; D gene unclear. CDR3 length: 15 residues. CDR1 and CDR2 from the germline V gene are MNHEY and SVGAGI. The CDR3 DNA sequence: TGTGCTAGCAACAAAGTCAGGTGGCAGGCCGGGGAGCTGTTTTTT. Protein sequence: CASNKVRWQAGELFF.

J is TRBJ2-7 and V is TRBV20-1; D may correspond to TRBD1 or TRBD2 (6 bases each). The germline gives CDR1 DFQATT, CDR2 SNEGSKA (reference sequence). The CDR3 is made up of 15 amino acids. Deletions cut 5 bases from V and 4 bases from J, with 21 bases between. The CDR3 protein is CSASPGAGATYEQYF. The CDR3 DNA is TGCAGTGCTTCCCCGGGGGCAGGGGCGACGTACGAGCAGTACTTC.

This clonotype appeared many times. The chain links TRBV6-5 to TRBJ1-6, with D possibly being TRBD1 (5 bases). CDR1 is MNHEY and CDR2 is SVGAGI in the germline V gene. This CDR3 has 15 residues. Trimming removed 2 bases at V and 8 bases at J, with 13 bases between. The CDR3 DNA reads TGTGCCAGCAGTTACACTACCGGGGGGGATTCACCCCTCCACTTT. This sequence encodes CASSYTTGGDSPLHF.

Points on this clonotype: Germline is not matched at one junction end, which may reflect a read error. The V call is TRBV29-1, the J call TRBJ1-5; TRBD1 matches 9 bases. CDR1 and CDR2 (germline): SQVTM, ANQGSEA. The CDR3 contains 12 residues. The CDR3 nucleotides are TGCAGCACTGGGACAGGGAGTCAGTCCCAGCATTTT. Translated, it gives CSTGTGSQSQHF.

This clonotype was observed at least ten times. The chain combines TRBV20-1 with TRBJ2-5; D ambiguous. V was clipped by 4 bases and J by 1 base, with 10 bases between them. This CDR3 comprises 13 residues. The germline gives CDR1 DFQATT, CDR2 SNEGSKA (reference sequence). The CDR3 protein is CSAILGFQETQYF. In DNA form, the CDR3 reads TGCAGTGCTATCCTGGGATTCCAAGAGACCCAGTACTTC.

This clonotype came up a few times. This is likely a read error, given that the CDR3 carries no conserved phenylalanine or tryptophan at its end. The limits of the CDR3 on the DNA are not certain, so only TCRdb's listed CDR3 is given. The chain combines TRBV28 with TRBJ1-2; TRBD1, the table's D call, lacks a check against the DNA. Per germline, CDR1 MDHEN and CDR2 SYDVKM. The CDR3 adds up to 14 amino acids, both ends counted. Here the CDR3 reads CASSLSGGGATATS.

To note about this clonotype: At one of its ends the junction is not consistent with the germline gene, which may arise from a read error. The genes are TRBV6-5 and TRBJ2-1; TRBD1 might be the D (5 bases). CDR3 size: 16 residues. Germline V gives CDR1 MNHEY, CDR2 SVGAGI. The CDR3 DNA is TGTGCCAGCAGTTGGAGAGATCAGGGCCCCTACAATGAGCGGTTCTTC. It encodes CASSWRDQGPYNERFF.

This clonotype appeared many times. V usage is TRBV24-1 and J usage is TRBJ2-2, with 7 bases aligning to TRBD1. Germline CDR1 and CDR2: KGHDR and SFDVKD. Losses at the gene ends were 0 bases for V and 3 bases for J; bases not matched to a gene: 0. This CDR3 comprises 15 residues. The DNA of the CDR3 is TGTGCCACCAGTGATTTGGACAGGGACACCGGGGAGCTGTTTTTT. Protein sequence: CATSDLDRDTGELFF.

This clonotype was found a few times. V usage is TRBV5-1 and J usage is TRBJ2-7; D remains ambiguous. Trimming pared 3 bases from V and 6 bases from J, leaving 16 bases between. Per germline, CDR1 SGHRS and CDR2 YFSETQ. CDR3 length: 14 amino acids. This chain's CDR3 is CASSSAQRASEQYF. The CDR3 DNA reads TGCGCCAGCAGCTCGGCCCAACGGGCCAGCGAGCAGTACTTC.

This clonotype was seen just once. Since the CDR3 does not end with the conserved phenylalanine or tryptophan, this likely comes from a read error. The chain recombines TRBV20-1 with TRBJ2-1; 12 bases are a match to TRBD2. The CDR3 consists of 16 residues. Germline V gives CDR1 DFQATT, CDR2 SNEGSKA (reference sequence). V lost 5 bases to trimming and J lost 4 bases; unmatched junction nucleotides: 9. In nucleotides, the CDR3 is TGCAGTGCTCTATCCCTAGCGGGAGGGCTATACAATGAGCAGTTCTCC. This codes for CSALSLAGGLYNEQFS.

This clonotype has just one count. A junction boundary mismatches the germline segment, possibly from a read error. The V call is TRBV18, the J call TRBJ1-3, with TRBD1 identical over 9 bases. Germline V gives CDR1 KGHSH, CDR2 LQKENI. CDR3 length: 14 residues. DNA for the CDR3: TGTGCCGGCTCACCGGGACAGGGTCTAAACACTATATATTTT. This encodes CAGSPGQGLNTIYF.

The sample holds a few counts of this clonotype. A much larger clonotype is one base distant, so this may be a read error. Here the CDR3 DNA reads TGTGCCTGGAAGGCCGGAGGGGGTACGCAGTATTTT. Its protein product is CAWKAGGGTQYF. V gene TRBV30 combines with J gene TRBJ2-3, with D tentatively TRBD1 or TRBD2 (6 bases each). Germline V lookup: CDR1 GTSNPN, CDR2 SVGIG (reference sequence). This CDR3 contains 12 residues. V was pared by 4 bases and J by 8 bases, with 13 bases between.